Listed here are 19 T cell receptor beta chains from one sample, sequenced in a study of blood T cell dynamics during melanoma immunotherapy. TCRdb keeps only in-frame clones here, not all; method: immunoSEQ multiplex PCR. The table includes 11,000 or so clones, approximately 91% detected once. Time point noted: week 3, after first cycle of checkpoint inhibitor. The sequencing here drew on blood, taken from a patient treated with checkpoint blockade. Source of these receptors: a human donor with melanoma.

The chain recombines TRBV7-6 with TRBJ2-7, with D perhaps matching TRBD1 or TRBD2 (5 bases each). V lost 4 bases to trimming and J lost 3 bases, with 10 bases between them. The CDR3 runs 13 residues. Germline V gives CDR1 SGHVS, CDR2 FNYEAQ. DNA for the CDR3: TGTGCCAGCAGCTGGGGACGGTACTACGAGCAGTACTTC. Translation gives CASSWGRYYEQYF.

This chain links TRBV10-1 with TRBJ2-1; no firm D call. Germline V lookup: CDR1 WNHNN, CDR2 SYGVQD (reference sequence). Trimming removed 6 bases at V and 6 bases at J, with 9 bases between. This CDR3 spans 12 amino acids. CDR3 coding DNA: TGCGCCAGCAGCCCCGGGCCCAATGAGCAGTTCTTC. Residues: CASSPGPNEQFF.

This clone was counted once. The rearrangement joins TRBV10-2 to TRBJ2-1; 7 bases fit TRBD1. Germline CDR1 and CDR2: WSHSY and SAAADI. The V gene end was trimmed by 0 bases and the J gene end by 7 bases; junction bases not matched to a gene: 9. The CDR3 contains 16 residues. CDR3 in DNA: TGCGCCAGCAGTGAGTCCGGGACAGTTAGGTCGAATGAGCAGTTCTTC. This encodes CASSESGTVRSNEQFF.

V and J are TRBV5-1 and TRBJ2-5; D tentatively fits TRBD1 or TRBD2 (7 bases each). The V end was cut by 0 bases, the J end by 4 bases, with 13 bases between. The CDR3 extends over 15 amino acids. Germline V gene lookup returns CDR1 SGHRS and CDR2 YFSETQ. CDR3 sequence: CASSLGQGGRETQYF. CDR3 nucleotide sequence: TGCGCCAGCAGCTTGGGACAGGGAGGGAGAGAGACCCAGTACTTC.

This sequence joins TRBV5-1 and TRBJ2-6, with TRBD1 identical over 8 bases. In germline, CDR1 is SGHRS, CDR2 YFSETQ. The V segment lost 0 bases and the J segment 4 bases; nucleotides outside the gene matches: 3. The CDR3 is 16 amino acids. The CDR3 loop is CASSLAQGEGANVLTF. CDR3 bases: TGCGCCAGCAGCTTGGCACAGGGGGAGGGGGCCAACGTCCTGACTTTC.

The chain employs TRBV9 and TRBJ2-2; D remains ambiguous. Germline-derived CDR1 and CDR2 are SGDLS and YYNGEE. Trimming took 1 base from V and 6 from J, leaving 7 bases between them. The CDR3 has 13 residues. The CDR3 sequence: CASSVMTSGELFF. In DNA form, the CDR3 reads TGTGCCAGCAGCGTAATGACGTCCGGGGAGCTGTTTTTT.

The rearrangement joins TRBV6-5 to TRBJ2-7; weak D call: TRBD2 (6 bases). This CDR3 is built from 15 residues. V lost 2 bases and J lost 2, with 13 bases in between. CDR1 is MNHEY and CDR2 is SVGAGI in the germline V gene. Written as DNA, the CDR3 is TGTGCCAGCAGTTACGCGAGGGGACTTGCCTACGAGCAGTACTTC. Translated, it gives CASSYARGLAYEQYF.

V usage is TRBV27 and J usage is TRBJ2-7; D unclear. CDR1 is MNHEY, CDR2 SMNVEV, per germline (reference sequence). The CDR3 sequence is 12 residues long. V was trimmed by 3 bases and J by 6 bases, leaving 9 bases between them. CDR3 DNA sequence: TGTGCCAGCAGTTTCCTCGCAGGCGAGCAGTACTTC. As protein: CASSFLAGEQYF.

V gene TRBV4-3 combines with J gene TRBJ2-2; D possibly corresponds to TRBD2 (6 bases). Trimming removed 8 bases at V and 2 bases at J, with 12 bases between. The CDR3 extends over 14 amino acids. Germline CDR1 reads LGHNA; CDR2 reads YSLEER. The CDR3 here is CASGGLSNTGELFF. CDR3 nucleotides: TGCGCCAGCGGGGGACTGTCAAACACCGGGGAGCTGTTTTTT.

This clone has a single count. The chain links TRBV6-1 to TRBJ1-1; possibly TRBD1 for D (5 bases). Germline loops: CDR1 MNHNS, CDR2 SASEGT. The CDR3 consists of 15 residues. Trimming pared 3 bases from V and 0 bases from J, leaving 11 bases between. This chain's CDR3 is CASSDPGRLNTEAFF. The CDR3 DNA sequence: TGTGCCAGCAGTGACCCGGGACGGCTGAACACTGAAGCTTTCTTT.

J is TRBJ1-2 and V is TRBV27, with 7 bases identical to TRBD1. This CDR3 spans 14 amino acids. Germline-derived CDR1 and CDR2 are MNHEY and SMNVEV (reference sequence). J was trimmed by 8 bases and V by 6 bases; bases with no gene match: 12. CDR3 loop: CASRMPGTVGGYTF. In nucleotides, the CDR3 is TGTGCCAGCAGAATGCCCGGGACAGTGGGCGGCTACACCTTC.

V usage is TRBV5-1 and J usage is TRBJ2-3; TRBD1 matches at 11 bases. The CDR3 is 15 residues long. V was clipped by 2 bases and J by 3 bases; unmatched bases: 2. The germline gives CDR1 SGHRS, CDR2 YFSETQ. This CDR3 reads CASSFRDRGTDTQYF. CDR3 in DNA: TGCGCCAGCAGCTTCCGGGACAGGGGGACAGATACGCAGTATTTT. Drawing the rest from reference TRBV5-1 and TRBJ2-3, the complete variable domain is KAGVTQTPRYLIKTRGQQVTLSCSPISGHRSVSWYQQTPGQGLQFLFEYFSETQRNKGNFPGRFSGRQFSNSRSEMNVSTLELGDSALYLCASSFRDRGTDTQYFGPGTRLTVL.

The chain joins TRBV7-2 to TRBJ1-1; the D gene is possibly TRBD1 (5 bases). The germline CDR1 and CDR2 sequences are SGHTA and FQGNSA. V was clipped by 0 bases and J by 5 bases, with 13 bases between them. This CDR3 spans 15 amino acids. The CDR3 is CASSLALGGGTEAFF. The CDR3 bases are TGTGCCAGCAGCTTAGCCCTTGGGGGGGGAACTGAAGCTTTCTTT.

The V gene is TRBV7-2, the J gene TRBJ2-5; possible D gene TRBD1, 5 bases. The germline V gene encodes CDR1 SGHTA and CDR2 FQGNSA. Trimming removed 1 base from V and 1 base from J, with 13 bases in between. This CDR3 contains 16 residues. The DNA of the CDR3 is TGTGCCAGCAGCTTAGAGCAGGGCCCCCTCCAAGAGACCCAGTACTTC. It is translated as CASSLEQGPLQETQYF.

V gene TRBV10-3 combines with J gene TRBJ1-5; D unclear. The germline V gene encodes CDR1 ENHRY and CDR2 SYGVKD. The CDR3 is made up of 15 amino acids. Trimming stripped 4 bases from V and 0 bases from J, with 10 bases between. CDR3 sequence reads: CAISVGPDSNQPQHF. CDR3 in DNA: TGTGCCATCAGTGTCGGACCGGATAGCAATCAGCCCCAGCATTTT.

The J gene is TRBJ1-5, the V gene TRBV6-6; D is undetermined. CDR1 and CDR2 from the germline V gene are MNHNY and SVGAGI (reference sequence). V shed 5 bases and J shed 9 bases, with 8 bases lying between them. This CDR3 region has 11 residues. This CDR3 reads CASSAVGPQHF. As DNA, the CDR3 is TGTGCCAGCAGTGCGGTAGGGCCCCAGCATTTT.

The rearrangement uses TRBV9 and TRBJ1-5; D is ambiguous. The CDR3 runs 13 residues. Trimming stripped 0 bases from V and 16 bases from J, with 17 bases between. Germline V gives CDR1 SGDLS, CDR2 YYNGEE. CDR3 DNA sequence: TGTGCCAGCAGCGTAGGGTCGACGGGTTCCCCACATTTT. It specifies CASSVGSTGSPHF.

The chain has TRBV7-9 and TRBJ2-1; perhaps D is TRBD1 or TRBD2 (5 bases each). CDR1 and CDR2 (germline): SEHNR, FQNEAQ (reference sequence). CDR3 length: 11 residues. The ends were cut back, 9 bases at V and 3 bases at J, with 6 bases in the middle. The CDR3 protein is CARGDYNEQFF. The CDR3 coding sequence is TGTGCCAGGGGGGACTACAATGAGCAGTTCTTC. Full variable domain (remainder filled in from reference TRBV7-9 and TRBJ2-1): DTGVSQNPRHKITKRGQNVTFRCDPISEHNRLYWYRQTLGQGPEFLTYFQNEAQLEKSRLLSDRFSAERPKGSFSTLEIQRTEQGDSAMYLCARGDYNEQFFGPGTRLTVL.

V usage is TRBV28 and J usage is TRBJ2-7; 9 bases line up with TRBD1. CDR3 size: 16 residues. Trimming cost V 4 bases and J 1 base; bases outside gene matches: 8. Germline values: CDR1 MDHEN, CDR2 SYDVKM. Written as DNA, the CDR3 is TGTGCCAGCAGTTCGCCCGGGACAGGGTCATCCTACGAGCAGTACTTC. It encodes CASSSPGTGSSYEQYF. The variable domain in full, completed from reference TRBV28 and TRBJ2-7, reads DVKVTQSSRYLVKRTGEKVFLECVQDMDHENMFWYRQDPGLGLRLIYFSYDVKMKEKGDIPEGYSVSREKKERFSLILESASTNQTSMYLCASSSPGTGSSYEQYFGPGTRLTVT.